The T cell receptor beta chain under discussion was sequenced for a study of cytotoxic CD8 clonotypes in ibrutinib-treated CLL. Study observations and caveats: Upon ibrutinib response clonality rose, and upon progression it fell back toward baseline.

The assay was immunoSEQ multiplex PCR, and TCRdb's table has in-frame clones only and misses some. Here the sample spans about 50,000 clones, 75% to 90% being singletons. With regard to this clone: Its specificity is unknown. One junction end does not reproduce the germline sequence, and a read error may be involved.

The CDR3 spans 12 residues. CDR1 is SNHLY, CDR2 FYNNEI, per germline. The sequence was obtained from a human donor with chronic lymphocytic leukemia. The chain uses TRBV2 and TRBJ1-1, with D hard to call. The sample consisted of PBMCs, taken after 24 months of ibrutinib treatment. The CDR3 bases are TGTGCCAGCAGCGAAGGGAACACTGAAGCTTTCTTT. This gives the protein CASSEGNTEAFF.